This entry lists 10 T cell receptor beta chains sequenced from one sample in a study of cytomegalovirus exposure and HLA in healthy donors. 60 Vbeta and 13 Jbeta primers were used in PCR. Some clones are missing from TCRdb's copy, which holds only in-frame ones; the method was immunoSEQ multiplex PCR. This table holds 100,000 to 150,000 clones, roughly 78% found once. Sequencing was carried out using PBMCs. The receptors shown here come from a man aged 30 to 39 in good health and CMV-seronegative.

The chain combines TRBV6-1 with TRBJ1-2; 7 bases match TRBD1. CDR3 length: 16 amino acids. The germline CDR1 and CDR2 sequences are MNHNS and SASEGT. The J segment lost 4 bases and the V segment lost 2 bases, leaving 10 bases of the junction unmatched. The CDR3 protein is CASSELSSGGLYGYTF. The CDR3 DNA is TGTGCCAGCAGTGAATTAAGCTCAGGGGGTCTCTATGGCTACACCTTC.

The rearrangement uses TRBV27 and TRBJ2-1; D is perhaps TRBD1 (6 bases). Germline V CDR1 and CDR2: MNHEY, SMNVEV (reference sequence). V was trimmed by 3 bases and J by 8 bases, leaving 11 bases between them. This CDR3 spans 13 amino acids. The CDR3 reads CASSFDRNDEQFF. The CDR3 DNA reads TGTGCCAGCAGTTTTGACAGGAATGATGAGCAGTTCTTC.

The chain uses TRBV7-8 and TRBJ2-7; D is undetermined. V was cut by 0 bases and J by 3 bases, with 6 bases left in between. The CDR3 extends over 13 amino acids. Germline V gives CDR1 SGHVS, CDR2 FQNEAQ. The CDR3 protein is CASSLASLYEQYF. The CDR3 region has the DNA TGTGCCAGCAGCTTAGCGAGCCTCTACGAGCAGTACTTC.

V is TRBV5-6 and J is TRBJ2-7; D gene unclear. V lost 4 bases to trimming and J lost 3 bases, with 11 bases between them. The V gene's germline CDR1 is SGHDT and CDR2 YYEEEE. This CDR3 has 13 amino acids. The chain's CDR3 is CASSASFRYEQYF. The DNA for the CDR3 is TGTGCCAGCAGCGCTAGTTTTCGCTACGAGCAGTACTTC.

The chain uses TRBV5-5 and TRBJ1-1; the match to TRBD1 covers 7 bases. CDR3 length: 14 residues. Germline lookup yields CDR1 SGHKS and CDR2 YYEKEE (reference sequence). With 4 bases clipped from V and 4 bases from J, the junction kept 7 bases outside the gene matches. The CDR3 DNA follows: TGTGCCAGCAGCATGGGACAGAGTTCCACTGAAGCTTTCTTT. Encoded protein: CASSMGQSSTEAFF. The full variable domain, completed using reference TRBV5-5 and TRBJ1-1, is DAGVTQSPTHLIKTRGQQVTLRCSPISGHKSVSWYQQVLGQGPQFIFQYYEKEERGRGNFPDRFSARQFPNYSSELNVNALLLGDSALYLCASSMGQSSTEAFFGQGTRLTVV.

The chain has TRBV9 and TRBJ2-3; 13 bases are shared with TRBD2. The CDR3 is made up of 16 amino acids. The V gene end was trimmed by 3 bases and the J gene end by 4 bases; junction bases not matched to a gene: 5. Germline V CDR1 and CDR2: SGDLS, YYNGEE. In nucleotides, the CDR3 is TGTGCCAGCAGCGCCAGGACTAGCGGGAGTGCAGATACGCAGTATTTT. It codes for CASSARTSGSADTQYF.

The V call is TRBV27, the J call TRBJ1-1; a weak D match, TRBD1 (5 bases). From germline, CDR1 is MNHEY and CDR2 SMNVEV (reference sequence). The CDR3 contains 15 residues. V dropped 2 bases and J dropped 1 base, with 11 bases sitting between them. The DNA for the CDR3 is TGTGCCAGCAGTTTACAGGCAGGGCGGAACACTGAAGCTTTCTTT. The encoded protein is CASSLQAGRNTEAFF.

This CDR3 reads CASSLAATSGSFNEQFF. CDR3 bases: TGTGCCAGCAGCTTAGCCGCTACGAGCGGGAGTTTCAATGAGCAGTTCTTC. V gene TRBV7-2 combines with J gene TRBJ2-1; 8 nucleotides agree with TRBD2. The CDR3 totals 17 residues. The ends lost 0 bases at V and 6 bases at J; junction bases unmatched: 10. Per germline, CDR1 SGHTA and CDR2 FQGNSA.

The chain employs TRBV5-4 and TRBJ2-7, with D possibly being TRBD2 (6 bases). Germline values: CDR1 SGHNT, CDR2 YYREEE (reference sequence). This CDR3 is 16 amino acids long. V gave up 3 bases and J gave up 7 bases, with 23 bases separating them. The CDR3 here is CASSSMFTGLPGEQYF. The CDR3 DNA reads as TGTGCCAGCAGCTCAATGTTCACGGGACTCCCGGGGGAGCAGTACTTC. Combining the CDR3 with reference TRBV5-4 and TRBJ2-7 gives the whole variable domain ETGVTQSPTHLIKTRGQQVTLRCSSQSGHNTVSWYQQALGQGPQFIFQYYREEENGRGNFPPRFSGLQFPNYSSELNVNALELDDSALYLCASSSMFTGLPGEQYFGPGTRLTVT.

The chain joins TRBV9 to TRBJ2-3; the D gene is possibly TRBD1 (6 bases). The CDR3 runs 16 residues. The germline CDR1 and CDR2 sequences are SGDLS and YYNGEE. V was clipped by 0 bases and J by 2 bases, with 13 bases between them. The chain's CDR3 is CASSVDGQGFTDTQYF. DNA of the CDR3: TGTGCCAGCAGCGTAGACGGTCAGGGGTTCACAGATACGCAGTATTTT.